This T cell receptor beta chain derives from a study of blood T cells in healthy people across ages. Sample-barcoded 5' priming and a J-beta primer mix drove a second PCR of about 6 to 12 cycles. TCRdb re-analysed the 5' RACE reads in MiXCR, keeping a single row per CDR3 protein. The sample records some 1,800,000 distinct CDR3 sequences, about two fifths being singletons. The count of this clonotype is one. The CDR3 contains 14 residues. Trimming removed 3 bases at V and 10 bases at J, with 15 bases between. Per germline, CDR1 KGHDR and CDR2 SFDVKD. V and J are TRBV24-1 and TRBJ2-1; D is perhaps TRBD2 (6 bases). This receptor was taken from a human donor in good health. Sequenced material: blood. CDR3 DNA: TGTGCCACCAGTGATGGGGACTTCCCGGTGGAGCAGTTCTTC. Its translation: CATSDGDFPVEQFF.